The next 25 T cell receptor beta chains were all read from a single sample in a study of patients and donors after allogeneic stem cell transplantation. TCRdb redid the calling of the RT-PCR reads with MiXCR, one entry per CDR3 protein. The sample shows approximately 160,000 distinct CDR3 sequences, 24% of them seen only once. The sequencing input was blood, either unsorted or a sorted T cell fraction (not recorded which). Receptors originate from a human donor who was either an allogeneic HSCT recipient or a stem cell or donor lymphocyte infusion donor (not recorded which). It is not recorded whose cells these are; they may come from a transplant donor.

This clonotype was seen once. The CDR3 nucleotides read TGTGCCAGCAGTGCTCGAAGGGACAGGGACAATGAGCAGTTCTTC. It encodes CASSARRDRDNEQFF. The chain joins TRBV25-1 to TRBJ2-1; the match to TRBD1 covers 9 bases. J was trimmed by 5 bases and V by 4 bases; bases with no gene match: 6. Germline-derived CDR1 and CDR2 are MGHDK and SYGVNS. There are 15 residues in the CDR3.

J is TRBJ1-2 and V is TRBV6-5, with TRBD1 matching over 8 bases. This CDR3 spans 15 amino acids. From germline, CDR1 is MNHEY and CDR2 SVGAGI. V shed 8 bases, J shed 2 bases, and the junction held 10 bases outside the gene matches. CDR3 sequence (DNA): TGTGCCAGCCACATGACAGGGGAAGGGAACTATGGCTACACCTTC. This gives the protein CASHMTGEGNYGYTF.

The chain employs TRBV15 and TRBJ2-3, with 8 bases aligning to TRBD1. J lost 4 bases, V lost 0 bases, and 12 bases had no gene match. The CDR3 has 18 residues. Looked up from germline, CDR1 is LNHNV and CDR2 is YYDKDF (reference sequence). The CDR3 DNA sequence: TGTGCCACCAGCAGAGACCTCGACAGGGGACTTAGTGCAGATACGCAGTATTTT. Its protein product is CATSRDLDRGLSADTQYF.

This chain connects TRBV7-9 to TRBJ1-1; D unclear. Germline CDR1 and CDR2: SEHNR and FQNEAQ (reference sequence). The CDR3 is 10 residues long. The ends were cut back, 10 bases at V and 3 bases at J, with 6 bases in the middle. The CDR3 protein is CATRDTEAFF. The CDR3 nucleotides are TGTGCCACCCGTGACACTGAAGCTTTCTTT.

Many counts were recorded for this clonotype. The chain has TRBV7-2 and TRBJ1-1; D remains ambiguous. The V end was cut by 2 bases, the J end by 4 bases, with 8 bases between. This CDR3 region has 13 residues. In germline, CDR1 is SGHTA, CDR2 FQGNSA. The CDR3 sequence is CASSLSVSTEAFF. The CDR3 nucleotides read TGTGCCAGCAGCTTATCTGTGAGCACTGAAGCTTTCTTT.

The CDR3 region is CATSPGTDYGYTF. In DNA form, the CDR3 reads TGTGCCACCAGCCCCGGGACAGACTATGGCTACACCTTC. The J gene is TRBJ1-2, the V gene TRBV15; 7 bases match TRBD1. From germline, CDR1 is LNHNV and CDR2 YYDKDF (reference sequence). The ends lost 5 bases at V and 3 bases at J; junction bases unmatched: 3. The length of the CDR3 is 13 residues.

The chain has TRBV28 and TRBJ1-5, with a tentative D call TRBD1 (5 bases). The CDR3 sequence is 18 residues long. V was cut by 6 bases and J by 2 bases, with 23 bases left in between. Germline V gene data show CDR1 as MDHEN and CDR2 as SYDVKM. The CDR3 protein is CASSRQIWTGWGNQPQHF. The CDR3 region has the DNA TGTGCCAGCAGCCGACAGATCTGGACGGGCTGGGGCAATCAGCCCCAGCATTTT.

The chain is built from TRBV5-1 and TRBJ2-7; 9 nucleotides agree with TRBD1. CDR3 size: 15 residues. Germline CDR1 is SGHRS and CDR2 is YFSETQ. The V gene end was trimmed by 2 bases and the J gene end by 5 bases; junction bases not matched to a gene: 8. The DNA for the CDR3 is TGCGCCAGCAGCTTCCGCGGGACAGGGTCCAACGAGCAGTACTTC. This gives the protein CASSFRGTGSNEQYF.

In this sample, this clonotype turned up a few times. The genes are TRBV7-2 and TRBJ1-5; D perhaps matches TRBD1 (5 bases). V shed 1 base and J shed 4 bases, with 8 bases lying between them. The CDR3 has 14 residues. Looked up from germline, CDR1 is SGHTA and CDR2 is FQGNSA. This CDR3 is CASSLGQPNQPQHF. In DNA, the CDR3 is TGTGCCAGCAGCTTAGGACAGCCAAATCAGCCCCAGCATTTT. Filled out from reference TRBV7-2 and TRBJ1-5, the complete variable domain reads GAGVSQSPSNKVTEKGKDVELRCDPISGHTALYWYRQSLGQGLEFLIYFQGNSAPDKSGLPSDRFSAERTGGSVSTLTIQRTQQEDSAVYLCASSLGQPNQPQHFGDGTRLSIL.

This chain links TRBV20-1 with TRBJ2-1; 10 positions match TRBD2. The CDR3 sequence is 18 residues long. Per the germline V gene, CDR1 is DFQATT and CDR2 is SNEGSKA (reference sequence). Trimming cost V 0 bases and J 4 bases; bases outside gene matches: 12. As DNA, the CDR3 is TGCAGTGCTAGAGATCGCATAGCGGGAGGTAGTCGGTACAATGAGCAGTTCTTC. Translated: CSARDRIAGGSRYNEQFF.

This chain links TRBV27 with TRBJ2-7; 12 bases align to TRBD2. Germline V lookup: CDR1 MNHEY, CDR2 SMNVEV (reference sequence). This CDR3 is 17 amino acids long. Trimming removed 3 bases from V and 2 bases from J; junction bases left unmatched: 8. CDR3 DNA: TGTGCCAGCAGTTTCGGGCTACTAGCGGGAGGCGCCTACGAGCAGTACTTC. As protein: CASSFGLLAGGAYEQYF.

The chain is built from TRBV6-1 and TRBJ2-7, with a possible D match to TRBD1 (6 bases). The V gene lost 6 bases and the J gene lost 2 bases, with 17 bases spanning the gap. Germline-derived CDR1 and CDR2 are MNHNS and SASEGT. This CDR3 contains 15 residues. In nucleotides, the CDR3 is TGTGCCAGCAGACTGACAGGTGTTTCTCCCTACGAGCAGTACTTC. This sequence encodes CASRLTGVSPYEQYF.

V usage is TRBV7-9 and J usage is TRBJ2-1; D uncertain. V lost 2 bases and J 8 bases, leaving 4 bases between the germline ends. CDR3 length: 11 residues. Per the germline V gene, CDR1 is SEHNR and CDR2 is FQNEAQ (reference sequence). The DNA of the CDR3 is TGTGCCAGCAGCTTAATCCATGAGCAGTTCTTC. The encoded protein is CASSLIHEQFF.

This chain joins TRBV9 and TRBJ2-4; D might be TRBD2 (7 bases). Per germline, CDR1 SGDLS and CDR2 YYNGEE. This CDR3 is 16 amino acids long. The V and J ends lost 0 bases and 1 base respectively, with 11 bases between them. The CDR3: CASSVERGGAKNIQYF. CDR3 DNA: TGTGCCAGCAGCGTAGAACGCGGGGGCGCCAAAAACATTCAGTACTTC. Based on the CDR3 plus reference TRBV9 and TRBJ2-4, the full variable domain is DSGVTQTPKHLITATGQRVTLRCSPRSGDLSVYWYQQSLDQGLQFLIQYYNGEERAKGNILERFSAQQFPDLHSELNLSSLELGDSALYFCASSVERGGAKNIQYFGAGTRLSVL.

This clonotype has just a few counts. The V and J genes are TRBV6-2 or TRBV6-3 and TRBJ1-5; 7 bases line up with TRBD1. CDR3 length: 16 residues. In germline, CDR1 is MNHEY, CDR2 SVGEGT. V was clipped by 2 bases and J by 2 bases; unmatched bases: 6. The CDR3 nucleotides are TGTGCCAGCAGTTACGCCTCAGGGGGACGCAATCAGCCCCAGCATTTT. Residues: CASSYASGGRNQPQHF.

The chain uses TRBV7-9 and TRBJ2-1, with TRBD1 identical over 7 bases. Germline trimming cut 4 bases from V and 2 bases from J; bases unmatched to any gene: 5. The CDR3 has 15 residues. Per the germline V gene, CDR1 is SEHNR and CDR2 is FQNEAQ (reference sequence). This CDR3 reads CASSSMRGPYNEQFF. DNA for the CDR3: TGTGCCAGCAGCTCCATGAGGGGGCCCTACAATGAGCAGTTCTTC.

The V gene is TRBV5-1, the J gene TRBJ2-7; D might be TRBD1 or TRBD2, each matching 6 bases. V was pared by 3 bases and J by 0 bases, with 22 bases between. The germline gives CDR1 SGHRS, CDR2 YFSETQ. The CDR3 runs 18 residues. In DNA, the CDR3 is TGCGCCAGCAGCTCCCTTGAGGGGGGCCCGTTGAGCTCCTACGAGCAGTACTTC. As protein: CASSSLEGGPLSSYEQYF.

V is TRBV12-3 or TRBV12-4 and J is TRBJ1-2; 10 bases map to TRBD1. The trim removed 6 bases at V and 8 bases at J, leaving 9 bases unmatched. This CDR3 comprises 14 residues. The CDR3 is CASSRQGALSGYTF. For the CDR3, the DNA is TGTGCCAGCAGCCGACAGGGGGCCTTGTCGGGCTACACCTTC.

This clonotype was observed many times. This chain links TRBV7-9 with TRBJ1-2; D is undetermined. Looked up from germline, CDR1 is SEHNR and CDR2 is FQNEAQ (reference sequence). The CDR3 is 13 residues long. Trimming removed 0 bases at V and 10 bases at J, with 12 bases between. The CDR3 DNA sequence: TGTGCCAGCAGCTTAGCGGGAGCCGTCGACTACACCTTC. The encoded protein is CASSLAGAVDYTF.

In this sample, this clonotype turned up a few times. In DNA form, the CDR3 reads TGTGCCAGCACGACGGAGGGCGGGGCAGTGAGGGCTTTCTTT. Its protein product is CASTTEGGAVRAFF. J is TRBJ1-1 and V is TRBV5-5; D is perhaps TRBD1 (5 bases). The V gene lost 6 bases and the J gene lost 11 bases, with 23 bases spanning the gap. Germline V gives CDR1 SGHKS, CDR2 YYEKEE (reference sequence). The CDR3 extends over 14 amino acids.

This clonotype was observed a few times. This chain connects TRBV3-1 to TRBJ2-1, with 8 bases that match TRBD1. The V and J ends lost 5 bases and 8 bases, in that order; junction bases with no gene match: 17. CDR1 and CDR2 (germline): LGHDT, YNNKEL (reference sequence). The CDR3 covers 17 residues. CDR3 sequence: CASSSWFGQGARDEQFF. CDR3 in DNA: TGTGCCAGCAGCTCGTGGTTTGGGCAGGGGGCGCGGGATGAGCAGTTCTTC.

V usage is TRBV24-1 and J usage is TRBJ2-5, with D possibly matching TRBD1 (7 bases). Germline values: CDR1 KGHDR, CDR2 SFDVKD. V was cut by 3 bases and J by 3 bases, with 16 bases left in between. This CDR3 region has 16 residues. The CDR3 coding sequence is TGTGCCACCAGTGATCCGGGGGACAGCAAAAAAGAGACCCAGTACTTC. It is translated as CATSDPGDSKKETQYF.

The V and J genes are TRBV20-1 and TRBJ1-4; D gene uncertain. The CDR3 extends over 12 amino acids. Germline V gene sequence: CDR1 DFQATT, CDR2 SNEGSKA (reference sequence). V gave up 6 bases and J gave up 2 bases, with 7 bases separating them. The CDR3 DNA is TGCAGTGCCGAAGAGACTAATGAAAAACTGTTTTTT. Translated: CSAEETNEKLFF.

This chain links TRBV18 with TRBJ1-2; 8 positions agree with TRBD1. V lost 4 bases to trimming and J lost 8 bases; unmatched junction nucleotides: 12. Germline V gene lookup returns CDR1 KGHSH and CDR2 LQKENI. This CDR3 is 15 amino acids long. CDR3 sequence reads: CASSLRTGLFRGYTF. The CDR3 region has the DNA TGTGCCAGCTCACTGCGGACAGGGCTTTTTCGAGGCTACACCTTC. Looking up the rest from reference TRBV18 and TRBJ1-2 gives the full variable domain: NAGVMQNPRHLVRRRGQEARLRCSPMKGHSHVYWYRQLPEEGLKFMVYLQKENIIDESGMPKERFSAEFPKEGPSILRIQQVVRGDSAAYFCASSLRTGLFRGYTFGSGTRLTVV.

This chain joins TRBV7-2 and TRBJ2-3; TRBD1 agrees at 7 bases. From germline, CDR1 is SGHTA and CDR2 FQGNSA. Germline trimming cut 5 bases from V and 2 bases from J; bases unmatched to any gene: 10. This CDR3 has 16 residues. The CDR3 coding sequence is TGTGCCAGCAGCCCGTCCCGGGACAGAGTCACAGATACGCAGTATTTT. Translating gives CASSPSRDRVTDTQYF.